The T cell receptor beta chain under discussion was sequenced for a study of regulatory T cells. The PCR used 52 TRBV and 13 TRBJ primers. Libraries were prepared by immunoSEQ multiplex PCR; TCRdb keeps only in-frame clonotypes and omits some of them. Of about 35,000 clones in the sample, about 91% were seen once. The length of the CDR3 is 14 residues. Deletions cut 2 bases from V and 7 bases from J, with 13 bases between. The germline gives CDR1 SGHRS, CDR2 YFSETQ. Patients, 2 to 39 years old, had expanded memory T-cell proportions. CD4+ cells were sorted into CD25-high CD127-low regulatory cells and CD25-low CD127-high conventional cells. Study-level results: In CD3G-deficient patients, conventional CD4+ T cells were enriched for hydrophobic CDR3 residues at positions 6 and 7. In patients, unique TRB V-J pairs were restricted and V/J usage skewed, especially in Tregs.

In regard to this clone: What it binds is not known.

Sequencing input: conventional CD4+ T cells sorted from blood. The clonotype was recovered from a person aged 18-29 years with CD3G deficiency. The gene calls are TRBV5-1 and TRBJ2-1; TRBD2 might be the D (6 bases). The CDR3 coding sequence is TGCGCCAGCAGCTTCGGGAGAAGGGGAAATGAGCAGTTCTTC. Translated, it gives CASSFGRRGNEQFF.